This note documents a single TCR beta chain sequence. What this receptor recognizes is not known. No much larger clone is present one base from it, and per-base qualities are unavailable. Inclusive of the bounding cysteine and phenylalanine, the CDR3 is 13 residues long. Only the CDR3 part of the read is kept: 39 bases, read in frame from the first base. V loses 6 bases, J loses 4 bases, and the germline ends lie 10 bases apart. Sequences SGHVS (CDR1) and FQNEAQ (CDR2) are obtained from the germline V gene. This sample is part of a study of blood T cell repertoires in COVID-19 (dated by TCRdb to 2019 to 2021). Context from the whole study: The collaborator samples originated in the United States, Italy and Spain and spanned the acute and convalescent phases of COVID-19. The material from the prospective study consisted of cDNA or gDNA derived from T cells, B-cell-depleted T cells, or PBMCs. The dataset comprised deeply sampled blood TCRbeta repertoires from subjects exposed to, actively infected with, or recovered from COVID-19. The repertoires were released in a freely available public database meant as a resource for research on the immune response to SARS-CoV-2. The samples were drawn from two sources: the first 160 participants of the ongoing ImmuneRACE study, and 1,200 or so subjects contributed by 6 global collaborators. A de-identified subject ID, COVID-19 status, age in years and sex were almost always included in the sample metadata. HLA class I and class II types, where available, came from metadata supplied by the sample provider rather than from assay-based typing.

TCRbeta CDR3 regions were amplified from genomic DNA by means of the immunoSEQ Assay, a bias-controlled multiplex PCR. From the authors' description of their analysis: Within the assay, amplification of reference gene primers was used to estimate how many nucleated cells each sample contained. To quantify the absolute abundance of each unique TCRbeta CDR3 rearrangement, sequence reads were collapsed and filtered. For each sample, productive Simpson clonality was calculated by taking the square root of Simpson's diversity index across productive rearrangements. In its TCRdb copy, this immuneACCESS table keeps in-frame sequences only and misses some clones. Where compared with another copy, unresolved V genes explain less than half of these, and the others have no known cause. The DNA was the basis for D and trimming; V, J and clone size are from that table. The table for this sample lists about 110,000 clones; 65% to 90% of them were counted only once. Of the sample, 7.9% is held by the ten largest clones.

The paper as a whole reports these results and caveats: Clinical and demographic metadata were provided uncurated, with the amount varying by source and participant.

The collaborating institutions used their own protocols to collect whole blood in K2EDTA tubes. For TCRbeta analysis, collaborators shipped samples in one of three forms: frozen whole blood, isolated PBMCs, or DNA extracted from either of those sample types. Sequences were obtained from peripheral blood. The clonotype was recovered from a woman older than 75 with active or convalescent COVID-19. The V and J segments used are TRBV7-8 and TRBJ1-5; perhaps TRBD1 is the D gene, with 6 bases matching. The CDR3 loop reads CASSPQGNQPQHF. Read as DNA, the sequence is TGTGCCAGCAGTCCCCAGGGGAATCAGCCCCAGCATTTT.